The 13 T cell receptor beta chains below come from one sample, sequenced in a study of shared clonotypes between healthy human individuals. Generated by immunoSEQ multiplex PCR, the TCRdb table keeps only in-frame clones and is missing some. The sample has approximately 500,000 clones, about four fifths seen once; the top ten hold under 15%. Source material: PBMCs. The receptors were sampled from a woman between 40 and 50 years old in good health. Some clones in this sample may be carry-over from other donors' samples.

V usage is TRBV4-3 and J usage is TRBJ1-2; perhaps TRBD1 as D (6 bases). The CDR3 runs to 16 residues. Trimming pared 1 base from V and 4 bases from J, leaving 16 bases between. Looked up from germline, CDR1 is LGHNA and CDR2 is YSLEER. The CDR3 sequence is CASSQGGAGESYGYTF. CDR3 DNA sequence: TGCGCCAGCAGCCAAGGGGGGGCAGGGGAAAGCTATGGCTACACCTTC.

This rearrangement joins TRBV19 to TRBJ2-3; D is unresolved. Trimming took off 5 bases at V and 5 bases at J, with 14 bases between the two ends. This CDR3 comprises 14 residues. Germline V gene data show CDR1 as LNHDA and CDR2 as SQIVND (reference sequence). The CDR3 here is CASSPIRALDTQYF. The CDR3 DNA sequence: TGTGCCAGTAGTCCAATCCGGGCCCTAGATACGCAGTATTTT.

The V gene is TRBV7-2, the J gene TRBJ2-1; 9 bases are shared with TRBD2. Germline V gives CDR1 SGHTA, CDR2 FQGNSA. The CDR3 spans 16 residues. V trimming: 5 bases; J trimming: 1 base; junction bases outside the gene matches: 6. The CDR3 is CASSITLAGSYNEQFF. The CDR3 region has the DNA TGTGCCAGCAGCATCACACTAGCGGGTTCCTACAATGAGCAGTTCTTC. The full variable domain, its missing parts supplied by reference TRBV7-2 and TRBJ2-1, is GAGVSQSPSNKVTEKGKDVELRCDPISGHTALYWYRQSLGQGLEFLIYFQGNSAPDKSGLPSDRFSAERTGGSVSTLTIQRTQQEDSAVYLCASSITLAGSYNEQFFGPGTRLTVL.

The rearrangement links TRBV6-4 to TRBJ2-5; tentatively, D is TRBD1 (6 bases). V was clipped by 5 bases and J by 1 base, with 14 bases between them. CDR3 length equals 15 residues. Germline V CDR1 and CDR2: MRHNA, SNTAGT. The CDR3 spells CASSPQQGSQETQYF. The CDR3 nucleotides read TGTGCCAGCAGTCCCCAACAGGGTTCCCAAGAGACCCAGTACTTC.

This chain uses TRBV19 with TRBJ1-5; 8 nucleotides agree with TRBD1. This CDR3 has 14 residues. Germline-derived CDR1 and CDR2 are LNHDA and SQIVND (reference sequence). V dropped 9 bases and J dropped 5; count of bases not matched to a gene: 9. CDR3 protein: CASTGGGGHQPQHF. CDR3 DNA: TGTGCCAGCACAGGGGGGGGCGGCCATCAGCCCCAGCATTTT.

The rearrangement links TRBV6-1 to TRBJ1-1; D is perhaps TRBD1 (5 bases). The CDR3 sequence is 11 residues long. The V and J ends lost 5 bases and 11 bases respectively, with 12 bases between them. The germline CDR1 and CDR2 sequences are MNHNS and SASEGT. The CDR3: CASSRGLGAFF. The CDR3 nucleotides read TGTGCCAGCAGTAGGGGTTTGGGGGCTTTCTTT.

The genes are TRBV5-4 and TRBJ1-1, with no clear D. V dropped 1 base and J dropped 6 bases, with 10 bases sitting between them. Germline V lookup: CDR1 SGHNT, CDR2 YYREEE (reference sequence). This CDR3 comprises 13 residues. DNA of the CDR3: TGTGCCAGCAGCTTGCAAACCGGGGCTGAAGCTTTCTTT. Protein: CASSLQTGAEAFF.

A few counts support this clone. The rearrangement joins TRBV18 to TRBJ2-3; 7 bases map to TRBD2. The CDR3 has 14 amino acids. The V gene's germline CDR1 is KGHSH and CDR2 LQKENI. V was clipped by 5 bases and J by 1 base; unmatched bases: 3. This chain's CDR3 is CASSEGLGTDTQYF. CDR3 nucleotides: TGTGCCAGCTCAGAAGGACTAGGCACAGATACGCAGTATTTT.

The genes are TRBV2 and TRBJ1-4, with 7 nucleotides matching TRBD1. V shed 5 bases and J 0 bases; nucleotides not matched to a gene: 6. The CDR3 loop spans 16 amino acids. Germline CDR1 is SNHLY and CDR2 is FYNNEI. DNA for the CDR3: TGTGCCAGCAGTCGGGACAGTCTGTCAACTAATGAAAAACTGTTTTTT. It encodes CASSRDSLSTNEKLFF.

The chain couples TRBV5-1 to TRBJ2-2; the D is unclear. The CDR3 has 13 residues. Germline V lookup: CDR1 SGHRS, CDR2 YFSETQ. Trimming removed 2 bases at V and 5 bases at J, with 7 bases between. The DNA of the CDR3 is TGCGCCAGCAGCTTAGACAAAACCGGGGAGCTGTTTTTT. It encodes CASSLDKTGELFF.

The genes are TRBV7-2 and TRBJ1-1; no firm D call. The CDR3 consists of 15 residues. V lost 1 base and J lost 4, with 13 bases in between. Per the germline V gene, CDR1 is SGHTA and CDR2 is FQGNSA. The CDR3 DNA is TGTGCCAGCAGCTTAGATGTCCGGCGAGGCACTGAAGCTTTCTTT. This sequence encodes CASSLDVRRGTEAFF. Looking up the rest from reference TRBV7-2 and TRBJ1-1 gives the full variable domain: GAGVSQSPSNKVTEKGKDVELRCDPISGHTALYWYRQSLGQGLEFLIYFQGNSAPDKSGLPSDRFSAERTGGSVSTLTIQRTQQEDSAVYLCASSLDVRRGTEAFFGQGTRLTVV.

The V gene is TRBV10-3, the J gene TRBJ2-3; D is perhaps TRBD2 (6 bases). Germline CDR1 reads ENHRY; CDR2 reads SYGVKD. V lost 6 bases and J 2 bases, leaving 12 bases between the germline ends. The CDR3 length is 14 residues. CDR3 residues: CAIRRDGDTDTQYF. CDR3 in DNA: TGTGCCATCAGGCGGGATGGGGACACAGATACGCAGTATTTT.

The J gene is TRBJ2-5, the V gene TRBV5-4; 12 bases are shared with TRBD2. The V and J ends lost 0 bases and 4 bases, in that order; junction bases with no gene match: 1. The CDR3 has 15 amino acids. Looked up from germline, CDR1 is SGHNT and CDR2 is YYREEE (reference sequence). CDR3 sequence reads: CASSLGLAGAETQYF. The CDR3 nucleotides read TGTGCCAGCAGCTTGGGACTAGCGGGAGCAGAGACCCAGTACTTC.